This T cell receptor (beta chain) was captured in a study of sequential checkpoint blockade in melanoma. Across the whole study: First-line arms were nivolumab then ipilimumab, or the reverse, randomized 1:1. After both sequences, patients received maintenance nivolumab.

Described treatment: randomized to nivolumab then ipilimumab (arm A) or the reverse (arm B). From thawed PBMCs, live CD3+CD8+ cells negative for CD19 and CD56 were sorted. The table came from immunoSEQ multiplex PCR; TCRdb's copy has only in-frame clones and leaves some out. The sample contains about 20,000 clones, 65% to 90% of which appear only once. The source is a human donor with melanoma. This sample comprised CD8+ T cells sorted from blood (inferred from file names), obtained from a patient given nivolumab and ipilimumab in sequence.

The CDR3 sequence: CASSDRQIYEQYF. The CDR3 DNA reads as TGCGCCAGCAGTGACCGACAGATCTACGAGCAGTACTTC. The rearrangement links TRBV10-1 to TRBJ2-7; D is possibly TRBD1 (5 bases). This CDR3 region has 13 residues. Trimming shortened V by 3 bases and J by 3 bases, and 9 bases separated the two germline ends. Germline V gene data show CDR1 as WNHNN and CDR2 as SYGVQD (reference sequence).